Below, 30 T cell receptor beta chains from the same sample are listed, as sequenced in a study of T cell repertoires in cytomegalovirus infection. TCRdb reanalysed the reads using MiXCR and keeps one entry per CDR3 protein. The table includes 310,000 or so distinct CDR3 sequences, roughly a quarter detected once. Sequenced sample: PBMCs. These receptors were collected from a human donor in good health (CMV status not recorded). Some clones in this sample may be carry-over from other donors' samples.

The chain employs TRBV30 and TRBJ1-5, with TRBD1 matching over 8 bases. Losses at the gene ends were 3 bases for V and 8 bases for J; bases not matched to a gene: 3. Germline CDR1 is GTSNPN and CDR2 is SVGIG (reference sequence). This CDR3 has 12 amino acids. In DNA, the CDR3 is TGTGCCTGGAGCGCACAGGGGGAGCCCCAGCATTTT. Protein sequence: CAWSAQGEPQHF.

This clonotype was counted many times. This chain connects TRBV11-2 to TRBJ2-5, with D unclear. The CDR3 has 12 residues. Trimming stripped 1 base from V and 4 bases from J, with 4 bases between. Germline values: CDR1 SGHAT, CDR2 FQNNGV. The CDR3 spells CASSLGIETQYF. The CDR3 DNA sequence: TGTGCCAGCAGCTTAGGTATAGAGACCCAGTACTTC.

This clonotype appeared a few times. The V call is TRBV5-1, the J call TRBJ2-7, with TRBD1 identical over 7 bases. This CDR3 comprises 15 residues. Unmatched junction bases numbered 9, after V lost 0 bases and J lost 6 bases. Germline V gene lookup returns CDR1 SGHRS and CDR2 YFSETQ. CDR3 residues: CASSLVTGFAPEQYF. Written as DNA, the CDR3 is TGCGCCAGCAGCTTGGTGACAGGGTTTGCTCCCGAGCAGTACTTC.

The chain carries TRBV20-1 and TRBJ1-4; no clear D gene. Germline CDR1 and CDR2: DFQATT and SNEGSKA (reference sequence). The length of the CDR3 is 12 residues. V was cut by 7 bases and J by 5 bases, with 11 bases left in between. The CDR3 DNA reads TGCAGTGGAAGGACTGGCAATGAAAAACTGTTTTTT. This sequence encodes CSGRTGNEKLFF.

This chain uses TRBV2 with TRBJ1-4; 7 nucleotides match TRBD1. CDR1 is SNHLY and CDR2 is FYNNEI in the germline V gene. J lost 5 bases, V lost 2 bases, and 5 bases had no gene match. This CDR3 contains 15 residues. This CDR3 is CASSEQMTGNEKLFF. In DNA, the CDR3 is TGTGCCAGCAGTGAACAGATGACAGGGAATGAAAAACTGTTTTTT.

The CDR3 coding sequence is TGTGCCAGCAGAGTGACCTTGAACACTGAAGCTTTCTTT. Translating it yields CASRVTLNTEAFF. V and J are TRBV28 and TRBJ1-1; D not resolved. This CDR3 is 13 amino acids long. Germline assignment: CDR1 MDHEN and CDR2 SYDVKM. V dropped 6 bases and J dropped 0 bases, with 8 bases sitting between them.

Only a few counts were recorded for this clonotype. V usage is TRBV6-1 and J usage is TRBJ2-3; a weak D match, TRBD2 (5 bases). Trimming removed 3 bases at V and 0 bases at J, with 10 bases between. Germline V CDR1 and CDR2: MNHNS, SASEGT. The CDR3 is made up of 15 amino acids. The CDR3 reads CASSEDLASTDTQYF. The CDR3 bases are TGTGCCAGCAGTGAGGATCTAGCAAGCACAGATACGCAGTATTTT.

This clonotype was found a few times. The chain links TRBV6-5 to TRBJ2-3; D gene uncertain. The V and J ends lost 0 bases and 3 bases respectively, with 7 bases between them. Germline loops: CDR1 MNHEY, CDR2 SVGAGI. CDR3 size: 14 residues. This CDR3 is CASSYSKQTDTQYF. DNA for the CDR3: TGTGCCAGCAGTTACTCTAAACAGACAGATACGCAGTATTTT.

This clonotype was counted ten times or more. V gene TRBV28 combines with J gene TRBJ2-3; 12 bases align to TRBD2. CDR1 and CDR2 from the germline V gene are MDHEN and SYDVKM. The CDR3 length is 18 residues. V lost 5 bases to trimming and J lost 4 bases; unmatched junction nucleotides: 13. The CDR3 DNA is TGTGCCAGCAGTCTGTGGACTAGCGGGATGTTCTCCCCAGATACGCAGTATTTT. Translated: CASSLWTSGMFSPDTQYF. The full variable domain, rest sourced from reference TRBV28 and TRBJ2-3, is DVKVTQSSRYLVKRTGEKVFLECVQDMDHENMFWYRQDPGLGLRLIYFSYDVKMKEKGDIPEGYSVSREKKERFSLILESASTNQTSMYLCASSLWTSGMFSPDTQYFGPGTRLTVL.

This clonotype was counted many times. The chain links TRBV12-3 or TRBV12-4 to TRBJ1-1; D gene unclear. CDR3 size: 16 residues. Trimming cost V 0 bases and J 5 bases, with 16 bases left between them. The CDR3 coding sequence is TGTGCCAGCAGTTTAGCCCACATGGGGTTAGGGACTGAAGCTTTCTTT. As protein: CASSLAHMGLGTEAFF.

In regard to this clonotype: Since the CDR3 does not end with the conserved phenylalanine or tryptophan, this likely comes from a read error. The gene calls are TRBV7-2 and TRBJ1-5, with TRBD1 identical over 7 bases. CDR1 is SGHTA and CDR2 is FQGNSA in the germline V gene. This CDR3 spans 15 amino acids. V trimming: 6 bases; J trimming: 0 bases; junction bases outside the gene matches: 5. In DNA, the CDR3 is TGTGCCAGCAGTCCCCGGACAGGTAGCAATCAGCCCCAGCATGTG. Encoded protein: CASSPRTGSNQPQHV.

V gene TRBV6-1 combines with J gene TRBJ1-3, with unresolved D. The CDR3 spans 15 residues. From germline, CDR1 is MNHNS and CDR2 SASEGT. V lost 7 bases and J 0 bases, leaving 13 bases between the germline ends. Here the CDR3 reads CASIYILGSGNTIYF. CDR3 nucleotides: TGTGCCAGCATTTATATCCTGGGCTCTGGAAACACCATATATTTT.

In DNA, the CDR3 is TGCAGTGCTAGAGTAATGGTGGGGATCTCCTACAATGAGCAGTTCTTC. Translation gives CSARVMVGISYNEQFF. This chain links TRBV20-1 with TRBJ2-1, with D hard to call. Looked up from germline, CDR1 is DFQATT and CDR2 is SNEGSKA (reference sequence). This CDR3 has 16 amino acids. Trimming removed 1 base at V and 0 bases at J, with 13 bases between.

The chain recombines TRBV2 with TRBJ2-2; 7 positions match TRBD2. Germline V gene data show CDR1 as SNHLY and CDR2 as FYNNEI. The J segment lost 9 bases and the V segment lost 7 bases, leaving 8 bases of the junction unmatched. The CDR3 sequence is 13 residues long. The CDR3: CASKREPVRELFF. CDR3 sequence (DNA): TGTGCCAGCAAGCGGGAACCGGTCCGGGAGCTGTTTTTT.

The chain joins TRBV2 to TRBJ2-2; D possibly uses TRBD1 or TRBD2 (6 bases each). Germline V gene data show CDR1 as SNHLY and CDR2 as FYNNEI. This CDR3 has 16 amino acids. V lost 2 bases and J lost 6, with 16 bases in between. CDR3 sequence: CASSESTGAIAGELFF. The CDR3 DNA follows: TGTGCCAGCAGTGAAAGTACGGGGGCTATCGCCGGGGAGCTGTTTTTT.

The J gene is TRBJ1-1, the V gene TRBV10-3, with TRBD1 as a possible D gene (5 bases). V lost 6 bases to trimming and J lost 4 bases, with 15 bases between them. CDR1 and CDR2 from the germline V gene are ENHRY and SYGVKD. The CDR3 is made up of 14 amino acids. The CDR3 nucleotides read TGTGCCATCAGAAGAGCGGGGGTTGGCACTGAAGCTTTCTTT. This codes for CAIRRAGVGTEAFF.

This clonotype has just a few counts. The rearrangement links TRBV28 to TRBJ2-3; 9 bases line up with TRBD1. Germline V CDR1 and CDR2: MDHEN, SYDVKM. CDR3 size: 15 residues. Unmatched junction bases numbered 4, after V lost 2 bases and J lost 4 bases. CDR3 in DNA: TGTGCCAGCAGTTTACTCGACAGGGGGGCAGATACGCAGTATTTT. Amino acids: CASSLLDRGADTQYF. Drawing the rest from reference TRBV28 and TRBJ2-3, the complete variable domain is DVKVTQSSRYLVKRTGEKVFLECVQDMDHENMFWYRQDPGLGLRLIYFSYDVKMKEKGDIPEGYSVSREKKERFSLILESASTNQTSMYLCASSLLDRGADTQYFGPGTRLTVL.

This chain connects TRBV29-1 to TRBJ2-1; D gene ambiguous. Germline values: CDR1 SQVTM, CDR2 ANQGSEA. The CDR3 covers 12 residues. The V end was cut by 4 bases, the J end by 9 bases, with 13 bases between. The CDR3 reads CSVALQISEQFF. The CDR3 DNA follows: TGCAGCGTTGCCCTACAGATTTCTGAGCAGTTCTTC.

The V and J genes are TRBV20-1 and TRBJ2-1; D ambiguous. Trimming stripped 0 bases from V and 0 bases from J, with 15 bases between. Germline lookup yields CDR1 DFQATT and CDR2 SNEGSKA (reference sequence). There are 17 residues in the CDR3. CDR3 residues: CSARDRAELSSYNEQFF. CDR3 DNA sequence: TGCAGTGCTAGAGATCGGGCGGAGCTAAGCTCCTACAATGAGCAGTTCTTC.

The J gene is TRBJ1-1, the V gene TRBV9; D perhaps matches TRBD1 (5 bases). The CDR3 loop spans 18 amino acids. V was clipped by 0 bases and J by 0 bases, with 18 bases between them. In germline, CDR1 is SGDLS, CDR2 YYNGEE. This chain's CDR3 is CASSVGREGPLMNTEAFF. The CDR3 region has the DNA TGTGCCAGCAGCGTAGGTAGGGAGGGACCGCTCATGAACACTGAAGCTTTCTTT.

This clonotype was seen many times. The chain has TRBV7-2 and TRBJ2-1, with 8 bases matching TRBD2. The CDR3 is 15 residues long. From germline, CDR1 is SGHTA and CDR2 FQGNSA. With 5 bases clipped from V and 7 bases from J, the junction kept 10 bases outside the gene matches. CDR3 nucleotide sequence: TGTGCCAGCAGCCCAGCCAGCGGGAGAAGAAATGAGCAGTTCTTC. Protein sequence: CASSPASGRRNEQFF.

The chain is built from TRBV6-8 and TRBJ1-1; possibly TRBD1 for D (5 bases). The CDR3 runs 14 residues. Trimming left V 2 bases short and J 4 bases short, with 11 bases between. The germline gives CDR1 MNHGY, CDR2 SAAAGT. The CDR3 sequence is CASSYGRGGTEAFF. Here the CDR3 DNA reads TGTGCCAGCAGTTACGGGCGGGGGGGCACTGAAGCTTTCTTT.

In this sample, this clonotype turned up a few times. This sequence joins TRBV12-3 or TRBV12-4 and TRBJ1-4, with D possibly TRBD1 on 6 matching bases. The germline V and J ends were trimmed by 7 bases and 6 bases, with 9 bases remaining between them. This CDR3 contains 12 residues. The CDR3 protein is CASKGQDEKLFF. CDR3 DNA sequence: TGTGCCAGCAAGGGACAAGATGAAAAACTGTTTTTT.

The V gene is TRBV2, the J gene TRBJ1-5, with D hard to call. The length of the CDR3 is 15 residues. Germline CDR1 is SNHLY and CDR2 is FYNNEI. Trimming stripped 7 bases from V and 4 bases from J, with 17 bases between. CDR3: CASTTMPAGNQPQHF. Here the CDR3 DNA reads TGTGCCAGCACCACCATGCCAGCGGGGAATCAGCCCCAGCATTTT.

This clonotype came up a few times. This sequence joins TRBV6-2 or TRBV6-3 and TRBJ2-2; 10 positions match TRBD2. V lost 2 bases, J lost 0 bases, and 3 bases stayed unmatched. The germline V gene has CDR1 MNHEY and CDR2 SVGEGT. The CDR3 is made up of 17 amino acids. CDR3 in amino acids: CASSYESGRANTGELFF. CDR3 bases: TGTGCCAGCAGTTACGAGAGCGGGAGGGCGAACACCGGGGAGCTGTTTTTT.

This clonotype has a count of ten or more. This chain connects TRBV7-2 to TRBJ1-2; tentatively, D is TRBD1 (5 bases). V lost 5 bases, J lost 4 bases, and 17 bases lay in between. Germline V gene data show CDR1 as SGHTA and CDR2 as FQGNSA. This CDR3 spans 15 amino acids. The CDR3 DNA reads as TGTGCCAGCAGCACCATCGTGACGGGACGCTATGGCTACACCTTC. Residues: CASSTIVTGRYGYTF.

Ten or more counts support this clonotype. The CDR3 here is CASSLVPGLGNTEAFF. CDR3 bases: TGTGCCAGCAGCTTAGTTCCAGGCCTGGGGAACACTGAAGCTTTCTTT. The chain uses TRBV7-2 and TRBJ1-1, with no clear D. This CDR3 contains 16 residues. V lost 1 base, J lost 1 base, and 13 bases lay in between. The germline gives CDR1 SGHTA, CDR2 FQGNSA.

CDR3 nucleotides: TGTGCCGTGGAGCAGGATAATGAAAAACTGTTTTTT. Protein product: CAVEQDNEKLFF. The rearrangement uses TRBV19 and TRBJ1-4; no clear D. Germline lookup yields CDR1 LNHDA and CDR2 SQIVND (reference sequence). V lost 11 bases and J lost 4, with 11 bases in between. The CDR3 is made up of 12 amino acids. Filled out from reference TRBV19 and TRBJ1-4, the complete variable domain reads DGGITQSPKYLFRKEGQNVTLSCEQNLNHDAMYWYRQDPGQGLRLIYYSQIVNDFQKGDIAEGYSVSREKKESFPLTVTSAQKNPTAFYLCAVEQDNEKLFFGSGTQLSVL.

V is TRBV19 and J is TRBJ2-1; the match to TRBD1 covers 9 bases. The CDR3 length is 15 residues. V lost 8 bases, J lost 6 bases, and 11 bases stayed unmatched. Per the germline V gene, CDR1 is LNHDA and CDR2 is SQIVND (reference sequence). The CDR3 DNA sequence: TGTGCCAGTCGGAACAGGGGGCGAGAGGGCAATGAGCAGTTCTTC. It codes for CASRNRGREGNEQFF.

V usage is TRBV14 and J usage is TRBJ2-7; D is possibly TRBD2 (5 bases). V was pared by 6 bases and J by 11 bases, with 17 bases between. This CDR3 region has 12 residues. Germline V lookup: CDR1 SGHDN, CDR2 FVKESK. The CDR3 DNA reads TGTGCCAGCAGTCCGGACCGGCTGGAGGAGTACGTC. Translated: CASSPDRLEEYV.